What follows are 5 T cell receptor beta chains derived from one specimen sequenced in a study of blood T cell repertoires in COVID-19. Sequencing used immunoSEQ multiplex PCR; TCRdb keeps in-frame clones, though not all of them. The table lists roughly 150,000 clones, approximately 87% of them singletons. Specimen: peripheral blood. The source of these receptors is a man aged 80 or over with acute or convalescent COVID-19.

J is TRBJ1-5 and V is TRBV19; unclear D gene. The CDR3 is 13 residues long. CDR1 LNHDA and CDR2 SQIVND come from the germline V gene (reference sequence). With 6 bases removed from V and 4 bases from J, the gap between germline ends came to 10 bases. The CDR3 reads CASRGSGNQPQHF. Here the CDR3 DNA reads TGTGCCAGTAGGGGTAGCGGGAATCAGCCCCAGCATTTT.

V and J are TRBV24-1 and TRBJ2-1; 11 positions agree with TRBD2. With V trimmed by 4 bases and J by 8 bases, 9 bases remained unmatched. CDR3 size: 16 residues. Germline V gene sequence: CDR1 KGHDR, CDR2 SFDVKD. The CDR3 spells CATSESSSGGYYEQFF. The CDR3 bases are TGTGCCACCAGTGAATCCTCTAGCGGGGGGTACTATGAGCAGTTCTTC.

The V call is TRBV15, the J call TRBJ1-2; D is unresolved. This CDR3 contains 15 residues. The V end was cut by 3 bases, the J end by 2 bases, with 13 bases between. The germline V gene has CDR1 LNHNV and CDR2 YYDKDF (reference sequence). CDR3 bases: TGTGCCACCAGCAGCGATGTAGCGTACAACTATGGCTACACCTTC. This translates into CATSSDVAYNYGYTF.

J is TRBJ1-2 and V is TRBV4-1, with a weak D call TRBD1 (5 bases). The germline V gene has CDR1 MGHRA and CDR2 YSYEKL. Trimming stripped 4 bases from V and 2 bases from J, with 8 bases between. This CDR3 spans 13 amino acids. The DNA for the CDR3 is TGCGCCAGCAGCCCCCGGGGGAACTATGGCTACACCTTC. Protein sequence: CASSPRGNYGYTF.

The J gene is TRBJ2-3, the V gene TRBV11-2, with 9 bases lining up with TRBD2. V lost 3 bases and J lost 6; bases outside the gene matches: 7. CDR3 length: 15 amino acids. Germline-derived CDR1 and CDR2 are SGHAT and FQNNGV. The CDR3 DNA reads TGTGCCAGCAGCTTTGGCCTAGCGGGACTGGATACGCAGTATTTT. It encodes CASSFGLAGLDTQYF.